One sample yielded the 30 T cell receptor beta chains listed below, sequenced in a study of cytomegalovirus exposure and HLA in healthy donors. The PCR ran on 60 Vbeta and 13 Jbeta primers. Some clones are missing from TCRdb's copy, which holds only in-frame ones; the method was immunoSEQ multiplex PCR. Here the sample spans 150,000 to 200,000 clones, under 80% being singletons. Sequencing used PBMCs. These TCRs come from a man aged 35-49 years in good health and CMV-seronegative.

The genes are TRBV7-6 and TRBJ1-1; possibly TRBD1 for D (5 bases). The CDR3 has 15 residues. Germline loops: CDR1 SGHVS, CDR2 FNYEAQ. V was clipped by 1 base and J by 4 bases, with 13 bases between them. The CDR3 bases are TGTGCCAGCAGCTTAGAAGACAGACCCCTCACTGAAGCTTTCTTT. Amino acids: CASSLEDRPLTEAFF.

J is TRBJ2-5 and V is TRBV4-2; TRBD1 matches 7 bases. The ends lost 4 bases at V and 2 bases at J; junction bases unmatched: 4. Per germline, CDR1 LGHNA and CDR2 YNFKEQ. This CDR3 region has 14 residues. The CDR3 bases are TGTGCCAGCAGCCCAAAGGGACAGCAAGAGACCCAGTACTTC. It specifies CASSPKGQQETQYF.

The chain has TRBV29-1 and TRBJ1-1; D is uncertain. The V and J ends lost 2 bases and 1 base respectively, with 14 bases between them. Germline V gene lookup returns CDR1 SQVTM and CDR2 ANQGSEA. The CDR3 has 15 amino acids. CDR3 nucleotides: TGCAGCGTTGAAAGAGCCCTCACGGGGAACACTGAAGCTTTCTTT. Translation: CSVERALTGNTEAFF.

V and J are TRBV4-1 and TRBJ1-6; D unresolved. The germline gives CDR1 MGHRA, CDR2 YSYEKL. Deletions cut 3 bases from V and 6 bases from J, with 15 bases between. This CDR3 is built from 16 residues. This chain's CDR3 is CASSQRPVIPNSPLHF. CDR3 nucleotides: TGCGCCAGCAGCCAGCGTCCGGTAATCCCTAATTCACCCCTCCACTTT.

This rearrangement joins TRBV7-9 to TRBJ2-7, with TRBD2 matching 9 bases. The CDR3 loop spans 15 amino acids. Losses at the gene ends were 1 base for V and 6 bases for J; bases not matched to a gene: 7. The germline gives CDR1 SEHNR, CDR2 FQNEAQ (reference sequence). The CDR3 protein is CASSLGGGGAVEQYF. In nucleotides, the CDR3 is TGTGCCAGCAGCTTAGGGGGCGGGGGGGCCGTCGAGCAGTACTTC. The entire variable domain, with the rest obtained from reference TRBV7-9 and TRBJ2-7, is as follows: DTGVSQNPRHKITKRGQNVTFRCDPISEHNRLYWYRQTLGQGPEFLTYFQNEAQLEKSRLLSDRFSAERPKGSFSTLEIQRTEQGDSAMYLCASSLGGGGAVEQYFGPGTRLTVT.

In its sample, this clone was seen once. CDR3 sequence reads: CASSHQGTGGGGEKLFF. CDR3 in DNA: TGTGCCAGCAGCCACCAAGGGACAGGGGGCGGAGGTGAAAAACTGTTTTTT. The genes are TRBV5-4 and TRBJ1-4, with 12 bases matching TRBD1. V gave up 4 bases and J gave up 7 bases; unmatched junction bases: 11. Germline-derived CDR1 and CDR2 are SGHNT and YYREEE (reference sequence). The CDR3 has 17 residues.

Comments on this clone: Germline and junction disagree at one end, which may indicate a read error. The chain joins TRBV28 to TRBJ2-7, with D possibly matching TRBD1 (6 bases). This CDR3 has 13 residues. Germline CDR1 is MDHEN and CDR2 is SYDVKM. The CDR3 region has the DNA TGTACCAGCAGTGGGACATACCCCTACGAGCAGTACTTC. It yields the protein CTSSGTYPYEQYF.

The chain is built from TRBV27 and TRBJ1-2; 11 bases align to TRBD1. Trimming removed 7 bases from V and 10 bases from J; junction bases left unmatched: 11. The CDR3 sequence is 14 residues long. Germline loops: CDR1 MNHEY, CDR2 SMNVEV (reference sequence). The CDR3 protein is CASTQPGQGENYTF. The CDR3, as DNA: TGTGCCAGCACCCAACCGGGACAGGGGGAGAACTACACCTTC.

The rearrangement links TRBV27 to TRBJ2-4; 8 positions agree with TRBD2. CDR3 length: 18 amino acids. After removal of 5 bases from V and 1 base from J, the junction contained 13 bases not matched to a gene. Germline CDR1 reads MNHEY; CDR2 reads SMNVEV (reference sequence). This CDR3 reads CASSPLRTGTRAKNIQYF. DNA for the CDR3: TGTGCCAGCAGTCCTCTCCGTACAGGGACTAGGGCCAAAAACATTCAGTACTTC.

The V and J genes are TRBV6-6 and TRBJ2-2, with D maybe TRBD1 (6 bases). Per germline, CDR1 MNHNY and CDR2 SVGAGI (reference sequence). This CDR3 is built from 12 residues. Trimming shortened V by 7 bases and J by 7 bases, and 10 bases separated the two germline ends. As DNA, the CDR3 is TGTGCCAGCAAACCAGGGGTCGGGGAGCTGTTTTTT. This translates into CASKPGVGELFF.

The rearrangement links TRBV30 to TRBJ2-7, with TRBD1 matching 8 bases. The J segment lost 6 bases and the V segment lost 2 bases, leaving 3 bases of the junction unmatched. CDR1 is GTSNPN and CDR2 is SVGIG in the germline V gene (reference sequence). This CDR3 is built from 12 residues. As DNA, the CDR3 is TGTGCCTGGAGTAGGGACAGGCGCGAGCAGTACTTC. Translating it yields CAWSRDRREQYF.

Of note for this clone: The sample carries other DNA sequences with the same CDR3. The chain links TRBV11-2 to TRBJ1-1, with D uncertain. CDR1 is SGHAT, CDR2 FQNNGV, per germline. With 2 bases removed from V and 1 base from J, the gap between germline ends came to 5 bases. The CDR3 has 13 amino acids. CDR3 in amino acids: CASSLSQNTEAFF. The CDR3 nucleotides read TGTGCCAGCAGCTTATCCCAGAACACTGAAGCTTTCTTT.

In DNA, the CDR3 is TGTGCCAGCAGTTACGGCCCCTACAATGAGCAGTTCTTC. Translating gives CASSYGPYNEQFF. This chain links TRBV6-5 with TRBJ2-1; no firm D call. Germline assignment: CDR1 MNHEY and CDR2 SVGAGI. V was pared by 2 bases and J by 2 bases, with 4 bases between. CDR3 length: 13 residues.

V usage is TRBV5-1 and J usage is TRBJ1-6; 7 bases fit TRBD1. The CDR3 length is 15 residues. Germline V gives CDR1 SGHRS, CDR2 YFSETQ. The V and J ends lost 0 bases and 6 bases, in that order; junction bases with no gene match: 3. CDR3 in DNA: TGCGCCAGCAGCTTGGACAGGGGCGTTAATTCACCCCTCCACTTT. Protein product: CASSLDRGVNSPLHF.

V usage is TRBV11-2 and J usage is TRBJ2-2, with a possible D match to TRBD2 (5 bases). Germline V gene lookup returns CDR1 SGHAT and CDR2 FQNNGV. The CDR3 totals 15 residues. The ends were cut back, 0 bases at V and 5 bases at J, with 10 bases in the middle. CDR3 bases: TGTGCCAGCAGCTTAGAGGAGGTCCGTACCGGGGAGCTGTTTTTT. Protein: CASSLEEVRTGELFF. Full variable domain (outside the CDR3, taken from reference TRBV11-2 and TRBJ2-2): EAGVAQSPRYKIIEKRQSVAFWCNPISGHATLYWYQQILGQGPKLLIQFQNNGVVDDSQLPKDRFSAERLKGVDSTLKIQPAKLEDSAVYLCASSLEEVRTGELFFGEGSRLTVL.

The chain couples TRBV5-1 to TRBJ2-2, with TRBD2 identical over 9 bases. The germline V gene has CDR1 SGHRS and CDR2 YFSETQ. Losses at the gene ends were 0 bases for V and 1 base for J; bases not matched to a gene: 1. The CDR3 runs to 16 residues. As DNA, the CDR3 is TGCGCCAGCAGCTTGGAACTAGCGGGGAACACCGGGGAGCTGTTTTTT. It encodes CASSLELAGNTGELFF.

This clone has only one observation. V and J are TRBV5-1 and TRBJ2-7, with 10 bases that match TRBD1. This CDR3 contains 14 residues. V lost 2 bases, J lost 2 bases, and 1 base stayed unmatched. Germline V gene sequence: CDR1 SGHRS, CDR2 YFSETQ. In DNA, the CDR3 is TGCGCCAGCAGCTTCGGGACAGGGGCCTACGAGCAGTACTTC. Encoded protein: CASSFGTGAYEQYF. The whole variable domain, filled in from reference TRBV5-1 and TRBJ2-7, reads KAGVTQTPRYLIKTRGQQVTLSCSPISGHRSVSWYQQTPGQGLQFLFEYFSETQRNKGNFPGRFSGRQFSNSRSEMNVSTLELGDSALYLCASSFGTGAYEQYFGPGTRLTVT.

This chain connects TRBV18 to TRBJ1-4, with a tentative D call TRBD1 (6 bases). Trimming took 5 bases from V and 0 from J, leaving 7 bases between them. The CDR3 totals 14 residues. Germline V lookup: CDR1 KGHSH, CDR2 LQKENI. The DNA of the CDR3 is TGTGCCAGCTCAGAGGGGGCAACTAATGAAAAACTGTTTTTT. Its translation is CASSEGATNEKLFF.

This clone came up once. This rearrangement joins TRBV5-6 to TRBJ2-1; TRBD2 might be the D (5 bases). Trimming removed 5 bases at V and 6 bases at J, with 9 bases between. Germline V gene sequence: CDR1 SGHDT, CDR2 YYEEEE. The CDR3 is 12 amino acids. This chain's CDR3 is CASRRVSNEQFF. The CDR3 DNA sequence: TGTGCCAGCAGGAGGGTTAGCAATGAGCAGTTCTTC.

The gene calls are TRBV7-9 and TRBJ2-7, with TRBD1 identical over 7 bases. Germline trimming cut 6 bases from V and 2 bases from J; bases unmatched to any gene: 7. This CDR3 comprises 14 residues. CDR1 is SEHNR and CDR2 is FQNEAQ in the germline V gene (reference sequence). CDR3 in amino acids: CASSSTGETYEQYF. CDR3 sequence (DNA): TGTGCCAGCAGTTCAACAGGGGAAACCTACGAGCAGTACTTC.

The chain's CDR3 is CAISEAARTGWEQYF. The CDR3, as DNA: TGTGCCATCAGTGAGGCTGCCCGGACAGGGTGGGAGCAGTACTTC. The V call is TRBV10-3, the J call TRBJ2-5, with TRBD1 matching 8 bases. The CDR3 is 15 amino acids. Germline CDR1 is ENHRY and CDR2 is SYGVKD. V shed 2 bases and J 11 bases; nucleotides not matched to a gene: 13.

This chain uses TRBV30 with TRBJ1-5; D is possibly TRBD1 (6 bases). V lost 0 bases and J lost 6, with 15 bases in between. Germline V gene sequence: CDR1 GTSNPN, CDR2 SVGIG (reference sequence). The CDR3 spans 15 residues. The CDR3 bases are TGTGCCTGGAGTGTACAGGGTGGAATTGGTCAGCCCCAGCATTTT. Translated, it gives CAWSVQGGIGQPQHF.

This rearrangement joins TRBV7-2 to TRBJ1-6; a weak D match, TRBD1 (6 bases). The CDR3 has 17 residues. Per the germline V gene, CDR1 is SGHTA and CDR2 is FQGNSA. The V end was cut by 5 bases, the J end by 0 bases, with 14 bases between. The DNA for the CDR3 is TGTGCCAGCAGCCCCTCAGGGGCTAACTCCTATAATTCACCCCTCCACTTT. Translated, it gives CASSPSGANSYNSPLHF.

This clone occurred a few times. The CDR3 is CASSPRTGGVDTQYF. CDR3 coding DNA: TGTGCCAGCAGCCCCCGGACAGGGGGCGTTGATACGCAGTATTTT. The V and J genes are TRBV5-6 and TRBJ2-3; 11 bases fit TRBD1. V lost 4 bases to trimming and J lost 6 bases; unmatched junction nucleotides: 7. Germline CDR1 SGHDT, CDR2 YYEEEE. CDR3 length: 15 amino acids.

This clone has just a few counts. The CDR3 is CASGPRQSNQPQHF. The CDR3 DNA reads TGTGCTAGTGGTCCCCGACAGAGTAATCAGCCCCAGCATTTT. The chain links TRBV12-5 to TRBJ1-5, with TRBD1 as a possible D gene (5 bases). The germline V gene has CDR1 LGHNT and CDR2 FRNRAP. This CDR3 contains 14 residues. Trimming took 5 bases from V and 4 from J, leaving 12 bases between them.

There are a few counts of this clone. Within the sample, other DNA sequences also encode this same CDR3. This chain connects TRBV5-1 to TRBJ1-3; 7 bases map to TRBD1. Germline loops: CDR1 SGHRS, CDR2 YFSETQ. The CDR3 has 17 amino acids. V shed 4 bases, J shed 0 bases, and the junction held 10 bases outside the gene matches. CDR3 protein: CASSPAGSGGSGNTIYF. CDR3 DNA: TGCGCCAGCAGCCCAGCAGGGTCAGGGGGCTCTGGAAACACCATATATTTT.

With regard to this clone: Other DNA sequences in the same sample also yield this CDR3. The CDR3 sequence is CASSLRLAGGGQETQYF. CDR3 bases: TGCGCCAGCAGCTTGAGACTAGCGGGGGGGGGCCAAGAGACCCAGTACTTC. This chain connects TRBV5-1 to TRBJ2-5, with 14 bases identical to TRBD2. Trimming took 1 base from V and 1 from J; bases not matched to a gene: 3. The CDR3 sequence is 17 residues long. Germline V gives CDR1 SGHRS, CDR2 YFSETQ. Using reference TRBV5-1 and TRBJ2-5 for the parts outside the CDR3, the full variable domain is KAGVTQTPRYLIKTRGQQVTLSCSPISGHRSVSWYQQTPGQGLQFLFEYFSETQRNKGNFPGRFSGRQFSNSRSEMNVSTLELGDSALYLCASSLRLAGGGQETQYFGPGTRLLVL.

V is TRBV9 and J is TRBJ1-2; D is uncertain. Trimming cost V 9 bases and J 8 bases, with 11 bases left between them. The germline gives CDR1 SGDLS, CDR2 YYNGEE. This CDR3 is built from 10 residues. The DNA of the CDR3 is TGTGCCACCAAAAACCAGGGCTACACCTTC. Translation gives CATKNQGYTF.

This clone was observed a single time. The rearrangement uses TRBV27 and TRBJ2-3; D is perhaps TRBD1 (5 bases). The CDR3 sequence is 15 residues long. Between the trimmed V and J ends, which lost 2 bases and 8 bases, there was a span of 17 bases. Looked up from germline, CDR1 is MNHEY and CDR2 is SMNVEV (reference sequence). The CDR3 nucleotides are TGTGCCAGCAGTTTACACAGGCTTGATAAGGTTACGCAGTATTTT. Protein: CASSLHRLDKVTQYF.

This clone was picked up a small number of times. V gene TRBV27 combines with J gene TRBJ2-7, with 7 positions matching TRBD1. Germline V gives CDR1 MNHEY, CDR2 SMNVEV (reference sequence). There are 15 residues in the CDR3. V gave up 7 bases and J gave up 3 bases; unmatched junction bases: 12. CDR3 sequence: CASTPRDRLFYEQYF. The CDR3 DNA reads TGTGCCAGCACTCCCCGGGACAGACTCTTCTACGAGCAGTACTTC.